These T cell receptor beta chains were read from a single sample in a study of shared clonotypes between healthy human individuals. Generated by immunoSEQ multiplex PCR, the TCRdb table keeps only in-frame clones and is missing some. The sample lists about 2 million clones; over 85% were seen once. The sample taken for sequencing was naive CD4+ T cells sorted from blood. These receptors all stem from a man between 18 and 35 years old in good health. Each CDR3 is given without its conserved first and last residue. Fields, in order: J gene, D gene, V gene, CDR3 protein. The D gene is left open where the match is weak.

j_gene: TRBJ1-3; d_gene: TRBD1; v_gene: TRBV29-1; CDR3aa: SVQTGPGNTIY
j_gene: TRBJ1-6; d_gene: NA; v_gene: TRBV27; CDR3aa: ASSLGTPRSPLH
j_gene: TRBJ2-7; d_gene: TRBD1; v_gene: TRBV7-9; CDR3aa: ASISQGARHEQY
j_gene: TRBJ1-1; d_gene: NA; v_gene: TRBV6-1; CDR3aa: ASSEGGRYMNTEAF
j_gene: TRBJ2-7; d_gene: NA; v_gene: TRBV7-2; CDR3aa: ASSSNALTGRGNEQY
j_gene: TRBJ2-7; d_gene: NA; v_gene: TRBV10-3; CDR3aa: AISEGPGTISSYEQY
j_gene: TRBJ2-7; d_gene: NA; v_gene: TRBV19; CDR3aa: ASSSGAKGSSYEQY
j_gene: TRBJ2-2; d_gene: TRBD2; v_gene: TRBV7-9; CDR3aa: ASSILAGGPTGELF
j_gene: TRBJ1-5; d_gene: NA; v_gene: TRBV18; CDR3aa: ASSPDSSNQPQH
j_gene: TRBJ2-5; d_gene: TRBD2; v_gene: TRBV6-1; CDR3aa: ASSGISGGASETQY
j_gene: TRBJ2-7; d_gene: NA; v_gene: TRBV7-2; CDR3aa: ASSLARPIPGEQY
j_gene: TRBJ2-3; d_gene: NA; v_gene: TRBV9; CDR3aa: ASSRRGVGTDTQY
j_gene: TRBJ2-7; d_gene: TRBD2; v_gene: TRBV6-5; CDR3aa: ASSEKRGVTKQY
j_gene: TRBJ1-1; d_gene: NA; v_gene: TRBV18; CDR3aa: ASSPPTTAGEAF
j_gene: TRBJ2-7; d_gene: NA; v_gene: TRBV11-2; CDR3aa: ASSSLVGGTYSYEQY
j_gene: TRBJ2-1; d_gene: TRBD1; v_gene: TRBV7-6; CDR3aa: ASSLVGTGSYEQF
j_gene: TRBJ2-7; d_gene: TRBD1; v_gene: TRBV14; CDR3aa: ASSQDLGQGVPSLCEQY
j_gene: TRBJ2-1; d_gene: NA; v_gene: TRBV9; CDR3aa: ASSEGYNYGSYNEQF
j_gene: TRBJ1-5; d_gene: TRBD1; v_gene: TRBV28; CDR3aa: ASTSGGRNQPQH
j_gene: TRBJ2-7; d_gene: NA; v_gene: TRBV5-1; CDR3aa: ASSLAEGVGTYEQY
j_gene: TRBJ2-3; d_gene: NA; v_gene: TRBV5-4; CDR3aa: ASSLQGGSTDTQY
j_gene: TRBJ2-3; d_gene: NA; v_gene: TRBV5-6; CDR3aa: ASRRGDTQY
j_gene: TRBJ2-3; d_gene: NA; v_gene: TRBV5-1; CDR3aa: ASSLEGRANPQY
j_gene: TRBJ1-5; d_gene: NA; v_gene: TRBV6-1; CDR3aa: ASSEEGQKAH
j_gene: TRBJ1-1; d_gene: NA; v_gene: TRBV4-1; CDR3aa: ASSQDLDRKTNTEAF
j_gene: TRBJ1-1; d_gene: NA; v_gene: TRBV6-5; CDR3aa: ASSDPLSVHAF
j_gene: TRBJ2-3; d_gene: TRBD2; v_gene: TRBV4-3; CDR3aa: ASSQGPASGTPDTQY
j_gene: TRBJ2-5; d_gene: TRBD1; v_gene: TRBV5-6; CDR3aa: ASSLAGTGGETQY
j_gene: TRBJ2-5; d_gene: TRBD2; v_gene: TRBV5-4; CDR3aa: ASSLGLAGVPQETQY
j_gene: TRBJ1-2; d_gene: NA; v_gene: TRBV9; CDR3aa: ASSVGGLPNYGYT
j_gene: TRBJ1-5; d_gene: NA; v_gene: TRBV6-1; CDR3aa: ASSEPGQINQPQH
j_gene: TRBJ2-5; d_gene: NA; v_gene: TRBV10-3; CDR3aa: ATRPASAGETQY
j_gene: TRBJ2-7; d_gene: NA; v_gene: TRBV5-1; CDR3aa: ASSFGGSATYEQY
j_gene: TRBJ2-7; d_gene: NA; v_gene: TRBV7-8; CDR3aa: ASSPRAQLGSYEQY
j_gene: TRBJ1-5; d_gene: NA; v_gene: TRBV6-5; CDR3aa: ASSPVRNNQPQH
j_gene: TRBJ2-3; d_gene: NA; v_gene: TRBV7-9; CDR3aa: ASSTDTQY
j_gene: TRBJ1-5; d_gene: NA; v_gene: TRBV19; CDR3aa: ASSNQGSAQPQH
j_gene: TRBJ2-7; d_gene: TRBD1; v_gene: TRBV10-3; CDR3aa: AISGEAGPGGQY
j_gene: TRBJ2-1; d_gene: NA; v_gene: TRBV7-7; CDR3aa: ASSPTIARPENEQF